This TCR beta chain was sequenced for a study of shared clonotypes between healthy human individuals. Germline V gene lookup returns CDR1 MGHRA and CDR2 YSYEKL. The length of the CDR3 is 17 residues. The V end lost 0 bases, the J end lost 4 bases, and 13 bases lay between the germline ends. This clone was picked up a small number of times. Data came from immunoSEQ multiplex PCR; TCRdb stores just in-frame clones and leaves some out. The table lists some 1 million clones, 70% to 80% of them singletons, with about 1.5% in the top ten. This sequence joins TRBV4-1 and TRBJ1-6; possible D gene TRBD1, 6 bases. Material: memory CD4+ T cells sorted from blood. Subset specified: CD45RA-negative fraction. This receptor was obtained from a man in his late teens or twenties in good health. CDR3 DNA: TGCGCCAGCAGCCAAGATCCACAGGGAGCGTATAATTCACCCCTCCACTTT. This encodes CASSQDPQGAYNSPLHF.